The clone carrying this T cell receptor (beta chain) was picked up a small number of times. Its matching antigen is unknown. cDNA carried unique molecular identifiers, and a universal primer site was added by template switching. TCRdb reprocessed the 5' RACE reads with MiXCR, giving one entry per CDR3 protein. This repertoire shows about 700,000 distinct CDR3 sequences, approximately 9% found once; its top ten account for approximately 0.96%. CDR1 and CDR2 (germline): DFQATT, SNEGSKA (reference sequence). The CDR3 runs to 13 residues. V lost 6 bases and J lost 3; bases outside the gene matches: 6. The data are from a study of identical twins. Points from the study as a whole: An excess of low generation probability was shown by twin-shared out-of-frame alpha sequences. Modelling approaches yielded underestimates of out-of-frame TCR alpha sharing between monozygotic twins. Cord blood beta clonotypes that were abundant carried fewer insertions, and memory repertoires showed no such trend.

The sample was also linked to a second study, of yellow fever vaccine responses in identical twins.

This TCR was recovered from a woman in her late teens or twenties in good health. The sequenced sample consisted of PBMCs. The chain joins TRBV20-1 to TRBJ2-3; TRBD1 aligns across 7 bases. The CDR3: CSATGQLTDTQYF. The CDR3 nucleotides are TGCAGTGCGACGGGACAGCTTACAGATACGCAGTATTTT.